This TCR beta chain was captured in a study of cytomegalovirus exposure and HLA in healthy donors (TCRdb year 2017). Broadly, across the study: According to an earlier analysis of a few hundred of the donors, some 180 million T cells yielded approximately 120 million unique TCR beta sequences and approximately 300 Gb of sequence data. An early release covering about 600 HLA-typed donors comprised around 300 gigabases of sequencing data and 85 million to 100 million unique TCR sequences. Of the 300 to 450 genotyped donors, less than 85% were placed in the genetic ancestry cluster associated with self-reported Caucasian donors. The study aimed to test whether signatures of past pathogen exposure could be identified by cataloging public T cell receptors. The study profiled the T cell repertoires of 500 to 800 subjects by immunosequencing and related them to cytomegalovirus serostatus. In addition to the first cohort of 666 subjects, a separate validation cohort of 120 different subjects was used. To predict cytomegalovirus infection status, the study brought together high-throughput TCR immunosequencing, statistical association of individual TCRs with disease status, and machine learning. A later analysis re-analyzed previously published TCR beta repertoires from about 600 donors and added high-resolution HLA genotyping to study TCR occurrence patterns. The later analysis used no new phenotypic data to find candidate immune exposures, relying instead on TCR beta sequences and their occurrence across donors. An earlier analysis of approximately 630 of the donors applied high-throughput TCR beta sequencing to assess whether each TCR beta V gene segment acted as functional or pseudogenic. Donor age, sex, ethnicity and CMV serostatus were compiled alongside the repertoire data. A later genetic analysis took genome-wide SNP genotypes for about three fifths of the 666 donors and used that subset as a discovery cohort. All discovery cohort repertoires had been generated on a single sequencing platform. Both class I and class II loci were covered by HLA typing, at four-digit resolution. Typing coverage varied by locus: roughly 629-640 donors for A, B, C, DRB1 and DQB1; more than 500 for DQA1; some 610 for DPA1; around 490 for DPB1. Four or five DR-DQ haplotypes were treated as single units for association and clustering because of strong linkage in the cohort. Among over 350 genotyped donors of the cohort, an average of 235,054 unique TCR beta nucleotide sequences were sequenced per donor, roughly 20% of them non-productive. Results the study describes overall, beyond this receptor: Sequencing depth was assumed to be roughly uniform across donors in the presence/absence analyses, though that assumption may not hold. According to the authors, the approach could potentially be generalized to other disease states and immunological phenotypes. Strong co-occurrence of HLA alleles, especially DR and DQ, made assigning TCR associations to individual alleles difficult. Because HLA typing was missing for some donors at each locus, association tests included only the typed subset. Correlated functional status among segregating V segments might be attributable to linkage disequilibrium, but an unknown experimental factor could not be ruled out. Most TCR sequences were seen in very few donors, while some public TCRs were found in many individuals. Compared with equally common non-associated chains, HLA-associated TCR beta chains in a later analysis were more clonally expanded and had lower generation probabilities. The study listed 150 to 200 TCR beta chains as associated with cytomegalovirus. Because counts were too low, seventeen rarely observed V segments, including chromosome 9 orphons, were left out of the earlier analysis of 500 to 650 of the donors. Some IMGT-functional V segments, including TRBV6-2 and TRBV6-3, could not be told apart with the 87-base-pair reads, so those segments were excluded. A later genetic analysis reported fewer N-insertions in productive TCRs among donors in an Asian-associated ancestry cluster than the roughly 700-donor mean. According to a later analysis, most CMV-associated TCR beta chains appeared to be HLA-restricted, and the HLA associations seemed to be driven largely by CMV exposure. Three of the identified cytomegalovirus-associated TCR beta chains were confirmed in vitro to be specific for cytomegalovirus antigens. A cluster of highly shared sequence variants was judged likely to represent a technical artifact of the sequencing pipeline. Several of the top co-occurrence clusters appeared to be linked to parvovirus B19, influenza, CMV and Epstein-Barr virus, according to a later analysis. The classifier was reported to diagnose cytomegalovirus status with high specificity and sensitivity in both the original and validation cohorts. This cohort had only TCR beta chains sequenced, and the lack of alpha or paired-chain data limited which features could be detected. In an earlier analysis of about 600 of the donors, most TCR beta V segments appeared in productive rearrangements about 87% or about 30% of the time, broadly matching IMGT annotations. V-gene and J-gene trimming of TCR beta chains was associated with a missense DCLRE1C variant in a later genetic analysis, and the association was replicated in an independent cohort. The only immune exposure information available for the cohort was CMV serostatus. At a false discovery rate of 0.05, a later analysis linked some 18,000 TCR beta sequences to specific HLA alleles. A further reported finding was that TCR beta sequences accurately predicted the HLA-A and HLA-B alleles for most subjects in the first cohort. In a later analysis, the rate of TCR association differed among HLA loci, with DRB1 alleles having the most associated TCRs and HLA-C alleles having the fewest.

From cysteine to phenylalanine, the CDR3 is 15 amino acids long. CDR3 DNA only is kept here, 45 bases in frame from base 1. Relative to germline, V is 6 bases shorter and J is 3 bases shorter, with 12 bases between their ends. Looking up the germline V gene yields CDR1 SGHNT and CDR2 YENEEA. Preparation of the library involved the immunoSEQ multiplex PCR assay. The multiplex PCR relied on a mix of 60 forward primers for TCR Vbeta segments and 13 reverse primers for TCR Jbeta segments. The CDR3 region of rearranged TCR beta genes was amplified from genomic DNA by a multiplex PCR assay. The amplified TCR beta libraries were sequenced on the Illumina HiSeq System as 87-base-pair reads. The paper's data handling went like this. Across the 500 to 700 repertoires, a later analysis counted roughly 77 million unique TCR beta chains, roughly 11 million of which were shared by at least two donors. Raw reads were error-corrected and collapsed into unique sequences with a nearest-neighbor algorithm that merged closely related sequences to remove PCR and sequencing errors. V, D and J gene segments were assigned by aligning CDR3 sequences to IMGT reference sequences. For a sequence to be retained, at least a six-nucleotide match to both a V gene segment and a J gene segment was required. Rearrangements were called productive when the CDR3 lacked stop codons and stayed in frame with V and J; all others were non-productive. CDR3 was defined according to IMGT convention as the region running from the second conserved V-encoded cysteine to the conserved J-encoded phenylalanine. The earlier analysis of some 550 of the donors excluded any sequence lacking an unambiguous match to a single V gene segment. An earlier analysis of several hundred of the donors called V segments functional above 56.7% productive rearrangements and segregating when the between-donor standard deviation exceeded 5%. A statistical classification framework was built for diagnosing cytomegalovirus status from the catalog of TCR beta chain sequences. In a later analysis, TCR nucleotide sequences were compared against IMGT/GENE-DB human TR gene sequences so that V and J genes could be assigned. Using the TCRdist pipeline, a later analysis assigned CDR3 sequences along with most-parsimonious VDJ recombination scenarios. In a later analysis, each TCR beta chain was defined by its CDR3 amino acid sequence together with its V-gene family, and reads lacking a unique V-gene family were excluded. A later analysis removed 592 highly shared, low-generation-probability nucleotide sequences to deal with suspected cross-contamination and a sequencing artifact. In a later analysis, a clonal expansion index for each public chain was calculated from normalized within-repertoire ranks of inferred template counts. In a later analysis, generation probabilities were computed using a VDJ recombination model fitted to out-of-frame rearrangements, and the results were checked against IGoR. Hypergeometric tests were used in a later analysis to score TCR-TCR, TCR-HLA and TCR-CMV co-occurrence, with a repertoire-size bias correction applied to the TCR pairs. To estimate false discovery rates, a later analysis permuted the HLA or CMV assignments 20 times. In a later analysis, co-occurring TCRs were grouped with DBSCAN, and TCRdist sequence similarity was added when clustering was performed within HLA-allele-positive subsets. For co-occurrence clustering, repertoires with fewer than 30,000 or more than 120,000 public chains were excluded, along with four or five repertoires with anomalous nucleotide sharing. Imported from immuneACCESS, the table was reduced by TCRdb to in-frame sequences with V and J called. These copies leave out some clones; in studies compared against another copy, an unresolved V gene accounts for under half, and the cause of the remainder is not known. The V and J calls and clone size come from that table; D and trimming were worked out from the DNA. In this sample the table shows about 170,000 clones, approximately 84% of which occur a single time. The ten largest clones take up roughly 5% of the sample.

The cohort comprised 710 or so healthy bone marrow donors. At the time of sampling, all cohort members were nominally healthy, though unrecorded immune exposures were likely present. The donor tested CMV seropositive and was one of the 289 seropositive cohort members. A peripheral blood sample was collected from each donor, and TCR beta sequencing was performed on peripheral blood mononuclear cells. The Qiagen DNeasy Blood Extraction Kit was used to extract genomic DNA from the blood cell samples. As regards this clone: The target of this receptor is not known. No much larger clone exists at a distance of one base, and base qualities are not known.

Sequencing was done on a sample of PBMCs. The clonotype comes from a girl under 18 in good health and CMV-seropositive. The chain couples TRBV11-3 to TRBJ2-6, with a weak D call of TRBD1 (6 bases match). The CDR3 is CASRHRAHGANVLTF. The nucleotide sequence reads TGTGCCAGCAGGCACAGGGCTCATGGGGCCAACGTCCTGACTTTC.